This T cell receptor (beta chain) was recovered during a study of blood T cells in healthy people across ages. V was cut by 4 bases and J by 7 bases, with 14 bases left in between. The CDR3 length is 14 residues. Per germline, CDR1 SGDLS and CDR2 YYNGEE. A J-beta primer mix and a sample-barcoded 5' primer were used in a second PCR of about 6 to 12 cycles. TCRdb reanalysed the 5' RACE reads using MiXCR and keeps one entry per CDR3 protein. The sample holds approximately 1,700,000 distinct CDR3 sequences; approximately 40% are singletons and the top ten take 23%. This clonotype was detected only once. Peripheral blood was drawn, ten milliliters per donor.

This sequence originates from a human donor in good health. The specimen sequenced was blood. The chain combines TRBV9 with TRBJ2-2; tentatively, D is TRBD2 (5 bases). CDR3 in DNA: TGTGCCAGCAGCCCAATTGACGGGATCGGGGAGCTGTTTTTT. Translated, it gives CASSPIDGIGELFF.